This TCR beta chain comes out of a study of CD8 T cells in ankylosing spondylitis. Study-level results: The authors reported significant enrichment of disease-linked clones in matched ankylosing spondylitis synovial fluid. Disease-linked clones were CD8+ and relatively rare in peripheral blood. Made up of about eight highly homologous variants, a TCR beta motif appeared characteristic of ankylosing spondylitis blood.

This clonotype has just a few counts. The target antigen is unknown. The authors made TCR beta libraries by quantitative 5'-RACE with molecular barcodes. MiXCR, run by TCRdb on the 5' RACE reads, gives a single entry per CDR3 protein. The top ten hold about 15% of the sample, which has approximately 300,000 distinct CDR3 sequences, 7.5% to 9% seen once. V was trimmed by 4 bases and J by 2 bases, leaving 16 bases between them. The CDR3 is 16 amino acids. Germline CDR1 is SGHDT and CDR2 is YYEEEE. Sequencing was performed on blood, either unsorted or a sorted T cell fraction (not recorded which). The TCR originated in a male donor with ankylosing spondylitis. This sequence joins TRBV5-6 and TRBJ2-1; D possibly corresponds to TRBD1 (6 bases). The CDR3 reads CASSNPQDSPYNEQFF. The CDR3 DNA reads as TGTGCCAGCAGCAACCCTCAGGACAGCCCCTACAATGAGCAGTTCTTC.